Detailed here is one T cell receptor (beta chain). This record comes from a study of blood T cell repertoires in COVID-19. Study details: The origin of the acute and convalescent COVID-19 samples was the United States, Italy and Spain. PBMCs, B-cell-depleted T cells, or T cells provided the cDNA or gDNA that made up the material.

The Seattle site enrolled patients during active infection and followed them longitudinally. Original processing methods: The assay estimated nucleated cells by amplifying reference gene primers. Libraries were prepared by immunoSEQ multiplex PCR; TCRdb keeps only in-frame clonotypes and omits some of them. That table is the source of V, J and clone size, and D and trimming were worked out from the DNA. The repertoire holds about 92,000 clones, with roughly 89% as singletons. The CDR3 runs to 15 residues. Trimming removed 3 bases from V and 6 bases from J; junction bases left unmatched: 8. Germline V gives CDR1 MNHNS, CDR2 SASEGT.

The receptor was isolated from a woman aged 55-75 years with COVID-19, enrolled during active disease. The sequenced sample was peripheral blood. The rearrangement links TRBV6-1 to TRBJ2-5; 9 positions agree with TRBD1. For the CDR3, the DNA is TGTGCCAGCAGTGAGGGACAGGGTACCATGAAGACCCAGTACTTC. Amino acids: CASSEGQGTMKTQYF.